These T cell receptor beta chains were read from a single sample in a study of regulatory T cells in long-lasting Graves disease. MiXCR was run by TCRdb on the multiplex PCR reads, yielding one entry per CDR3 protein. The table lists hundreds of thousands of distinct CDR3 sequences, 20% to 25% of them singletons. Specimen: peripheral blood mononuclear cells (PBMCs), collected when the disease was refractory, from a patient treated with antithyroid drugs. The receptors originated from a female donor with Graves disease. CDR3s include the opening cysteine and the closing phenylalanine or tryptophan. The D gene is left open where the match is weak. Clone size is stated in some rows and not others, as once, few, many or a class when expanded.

CDR3 protein: CASSLFPTGDYEQYF; CDR3 DNA: TGTGCCAGCAGCTTATTTCCGACGGGGGATTACGAGCAGTACTTC; V gene: TRBV7-2; J gene: TRBJ2-7; D gene: -; clone size: few
CDR3 protein: CATSDLGSLAGHNEQFF; CDR3 DNA: TGTGCCACCAGTGATTTGGGGTCACTAGCGGGTCACAATGAGCAGTTCTTC; V gene: TRBV24-1; J gene: TRBJ2-1; D gene: TRBD2; clone size: -
CDR3 protein: CASSSPGPQGDTQYF; CDR3 DNA: TGTGCCAGCAGCTCTCCTGGGCCGCAGGGAGATACGCAGTATTTT; V gene: TRBV7-3; J gene: TRBJ2-3; D gene: -; clone size: -
CDR3 protein: CASGLVGGLYEQYF; CDR3 DNA: TGTGCCAGCGGACTCGTGGGGGGACTCTACGAGCAGTACTTC; V gene: TRBV13; J gene: TRBJ2-7; D gene: -; clone size: many
CDR3 protein: CATSGSGTSGASYEQYF; CDR3 DNA: TGTGCCACCAGCGGGTCCGGGACTAGCGGGGCTAGCTACGAGCAGTACTTC; V gene: TRBV15; J gene: TRBJ2-7; D gene: TRBD2; clone size: few
CDR3 protein: CASSLAGGHQPQHF; CDR3 DNA: TGCGCCAGCAGCTTGGCAGGAGGACATCAGCCCCAGCATTTT; V gene: TRBV5-1; J gene: TRBJ1-5; D gene: -; clone size: few
CDR3 protein: CSAPIRDRVGYTF; CDR3 DNA: TGCAGTGCTCCGATCAGGGACAGGGTCGGCTACACCTTC; V gene: TRBV20-1; J gene: TRBJ1-2; D gene: TRBD1; clone size: many
CDR3 protein: CASSPGDRDYNEQFF; CDR3 DNA: TGTGCCAGCAGTCCCGGGGACAGGGATTACAATGAGCAGTTCTTC; V gene: TRBV2; J gene: TRBJ2-1; D gene: TRBD1; clone size: -
CDR3 protein: CASSLRALVRSTEAFF; CDR3 DNA: TGTGCCAGCAGCTTACGGGCCCTGGTAAGGAGCACTGAAGCTTTCTTT; V gene: TRBV11-2; J gene: TRBJ1-1; D gene: -; clone size: -
CDR3 protein: CASSPGPGANVLTF; CDR3 DNA: TGTGCCAGCAGTCCTGGACCTGGGGCCAACGTCCTGACTTTC; V gene: TRBV6-1; J gene: TRBJ2-6; D gene: -; clone size: many
CDR3 protein: CASSLGPGGTEAFF; CDR3 DNA: TGTGCCAGCAGCTTAGGACCGGGGGGCACTGAAGCTTTCTTT; V gene: TRBV7-9; J gene: TRBJ1-1; D gene: -; clone size: many
CDR3 protein: CASSASRVLNSPLHF; CDR3 DNA: TGCGCCAGCAGCGCCTCCCGGGTCCTTAATTCACCCCTCCACTTT; V gene: TRBV5-1; J gene: TRBJ1-6; D gene: -; clone size: -
CDR3 protein: CASRGGQGTGELFF; CDR3 DNA: TGTGCCAGCAGAGGCGGACAGGGGACCGGGGAGCTGTTTTTT; V gene: TRBV2; J gene: TRBJ2-2; D gene: TRBD1; clone size: many
CDR3 protein: CSAPPLAGGRETQYF; CDR3 DNA: TGCAGTGCTCCTCCGCTAGCGGGGGGGCGGGAGACCCAGTACTTC; V gene: TRBV20-1; J gene: TRBJ2-5; D gene: TRBD2; clone size: -
CDR3 protein: CASSANTGEGEKLFF; CDR3 DNA: TGCGCCAGCAGTGCCAATACGGGGGAAGGTGAAAAACTGTTTTTT; V gene: TRBV10-1; J gene: TRBJ1-4; D gene: -; clone size: many
CDR3 protein: CAWSVSGTSDTGELFF; CDR3 DNA: TGTGCCTGGAGCGTTTCGGGGACTAGCGACACCGGGGAGCTGTTTTTT; V gene: TRBV30; J gene: TRBJ2-2; D gene: TRBD2; clone size: few
CDR3 protein: CSSSSGIRGSNQPQHF; CDR3 DNA: TGTTCCAGCAGCTCCGGTATTCGCGGTTCCAATCAGCCCCAGCATTTT; V gene: TRBV7-2; J gene: TRBJ1-5; D gene: -; clone size: -
CDR3 protein: CASNRDSANYGYTF; CDR3 DNA: TGTGCCAGCAATCGGGACAGCGCTAACTATGGCTACACCTTC; V gene: TRBV28; J gene: TRBJ1-2; D gene: TRBD1; clone size: many
CDR3 protein: CASRLTLAGGSIQYF; CDR3 DNA: TGCGCCAGCAGACTAACCCTAGCGGGGGGGTCCATTCAGTACTTC; V gene: TRBV5-1; J gene: TRBJ2-4; D gene: TRBD2; clone size: -
CDR3 protein: CAWSLRPHDEKLFF; CDR3 DNA: TGTGCCTGGAGCCTCCGTCCGCACGATGAAAAACTGTTTTTT; V gene: TRBV30; J gene: TRBJ1-4; D gene: -; clone size: -
CDR3 protein: CASSWGRGQPQHF; CDR3 DNA: TGTGCCAGCAGTTGGGGTCGGGGTCAGCCCCAGCATTTT; V gene: TRBV27; J gene: TRBJ1-5; D gene: -; clone size: many
CDR3 protein: CASTRQPNQPQHF; CDR3 DNA: TGTGCCAGTACCCGACAGCCCAATCAGCCCCAGCATTTT; V gene: TRBV19; J gene: TRBJ1-5; D gene: -; clone size: few
CDR3 protein: CASSQDPPPVSYGYTF; CDR3 DNA: TGCGCCAGCAGCCAAGATCCACCGCCGGTTTCCTATGGCTACACCTTC; V gene: TRBV4-3; J gene: TRBJ1-2; D gene: -; clone size: few
CDR3 protein: CSARPHGQGPNQPQHF; CDR3 DNA: TGCAGTGCTAGACCCCACGGACAGGGACCCAATCAGCCCCAGCATTTT; V gene: TRBV20-1; J gene: TRBJ1-5; D gene: TRBD1; clone size: -
CDR3 protein: CASSLPTGDEQYF; CDR3 DNA: TGTGCCAGCAGCTTACCGACAGGGGACGAGCAGTACTTC; V gene: TRBV5-5; J gene: TRBJ2-7; D gene: TRBD1; clone size: few
CDR3 protein: CASRYTSGLSGANVLTF; CDR3 DNA: TGTGCCAGCAGGTACACTAGCGGATTATCTGGGGCCAACGTCCTGACTTTC; V gene: TRBV28; J gene: TRBJ2-6; D gene: TRBD2; clone size: many
CDR3 protein: CASSLYIPWGKPSYEQYF; CDR3 DNA: TGTGCCAGCAGCTTATATATTCCTTGGGGAAAACCCTCCTACGAGCAGTACTTC; V gene: TRBV11-3; J gene: TRBJ2-7; D gene: -; clone size: few
CDR3 protein: CASSLTPYQPQHF; CDR3 DNA: TGTGCCAGCAGTTTAACACCTTATCAGCCCCAGCATTTT; V gene: TRBV28; J gene: TRBJ1-5; D gene: -; clone size: many
CDR3 protein: CASSQAGGGRGYGYTF; CDR3 DNA: TGTGCCAGCAGCCAAGCCGGGGGGGGGCGCGGCTATGGCTACACCTTC; V gene: TRBV3-1; J gene: TRBJ1-2; D gene: -; clone size: few
CDR3 protein: CASSEARYRASNQPQHF; CDR3 DNA: TGTGCCAGCAGTGAAGCGAGATACAGGGCGAGCAATCAGCCCCAGCATTTT; V gene: TRBV6-1; J gene: TRBJ1-5; D gene: -; clone size: many
CDR3 protein: CASSVASSDRGRYNSPLHF; CDR3 DNA: TGTGCCAGCAGCGTAGCCTCCTCGGACAGGGGTCGGTATAATTCACCCCTCCACTTT; V gene: TRBV9; J gene: TRBJ1-6; D gene: TRBD1; clone size: -
CDR3 protein: CASSMTGKIEKLFF; CDR3 DNA: TGTGCCAGCAGTATGACAGGGAAAATTGAAAAACTGTTTTTT; V gene: TRBV12-3/TRBV12-4; J gene: TRBJ1-4; D gene: TRBD1; clone size: many
CDR3 protein: CASSLTGKDTEAFF; CDR3 DNA: TGTGCCAGCAGCCTAACAGGGAAGGACACTGAAGCTTTCTTT; V gene: TRBV12-3/TRBV12-4; J gene: TRBJ1-1; D gene: -; clone size: few
CDR3 protein: CASSGPGPPYHNEQFF; CDR3 DNA: TGTGCCAGCAGTGGTCCAGGCCCACCCTATCACAATGAGCAGTTCTTC; V gene: TRBV2; J gene: TRBJ2-1; D gene: -; clone size: -
CDR3 protein: CASSPDRPYEQYF; CDR3 DNA: TGTGCCAGCAGTCCGGACAGGCCCTACGAGCAGTACTTC; V gene: TRBV6-1; J gene: TRBJ2-7; D gene: TRBD1; clone size: many
CDR3 protein: CASSHPGDVFYTEAFF; CDR3 DNA: TGTGCCAGCAGCCATCCGGGAGACGTTTTTTACACTGAAGCTTTCTTT; V gene: TRBV14; J gene: TRBJ1-1; D gene: -; clone size: -
CDR3 protein: CASSFGSPSSLPQHF; CDR3 DNA: TGTGCCAGCAGTTTCGGGTCCCCATCAAGCCTGCCCCAGCATTTT; V gene: TRBV12-3/TRBV12-4; J gene: TRBJ1-5; D gene: -; clone size: few
CDR3 protein: CASSFWALGDYTNSPLHF; CDR3 DNA: TGTGCCAGCAGTTTTTGGGCTTTGGGGGATTATACGAATTCACCCCTCCACTTT; V gene: TRBV12-3/TRBV12-4; J gene: TRBJ1-6; D gene: -; clone size: -
CDR3 protein: CSAKPGDTEAFF; CDR3 DNA: TGCAGTGCTAAACCAGGGGACACTGAAGCTTTCTTT; V gene: TRBV20-1; J gene: TRBJ1-1; D gene: -; clone size: many
CDR3 protein: CASSARTANTGELFF; CDR3 DNA: TGTGCCAGCAGTGCCCGGACAGCGAACACCGGGGAGCTGTTTTTT; V gene: TRBV2; J gene: TRBJ2-2; D gene: -; clone size: many
CDR3 protein: CASSFRGRLDTGELFF; CDR3 DNA: TGTGCCAGCAGCTTTAGGGGGCGTTTGGACACCGGGGAGCTGTTTTTT; V gene: TRBV11-2; J gene: TRBJ2-2; D gene: TRBD1; clone size: -
CDR3 protein: CASSGRSRETQYF; CDR3 DNA: TGTGCCAGCAGCGGACGGTCGCGGGAGACCCAGTACTTC; V gene: TRBV9; J gene: TRBJ2-5; D gene: -; clone size: few
CDR3 protein: CASSGRGPGYTF; CDR3 DNA: TGTGCCAGCAGTGGGAGGGGACCTGGCTACACCTTC; V gene: TRBV2; J gene: TRBJ1-2; D gene: -; clone size: many
CDR3 protein: CASSGLAGGYSYEQYF; CDR3 DNA: TGTGCCAGTAGTGGATTAGCGGGAGGGTACTCCTACGAGCAGTACTTC; V gene: TRBV19; J gene: TRBJ2-7; D gene: TRBD2; clone size: -
CDR3 protein: CASSLQTGEKTEAFF; CDR3 DNA: TGTGCCAGCAGCCTTCAAACAGGGGAAAAAACTGAAGCTTTCTTT; V gene: TRBV9; J gene: TRBJ1-1; D gene: TRBD1; clone size: -
CDR3 protein: CSARDLRQLTGELFF; CDR3 DNA: TGCAGTGCTAGAGATCTAAGGCAGCTCACCGGGGAGCTGTTTTTT; V gene: TRBV20-1; J gene: TRBJ2-2; D gene: -; clone size: -
CDR3 protein: CASSILPPGQLYGYTF; CDR3 DNA: TGTGCCAGTAGTATCCTCCCCCCGGGACAGCTCTATGGCTACACCTTC; V gene: TRBV19; J gene: TRBJ1-2; D gene: TRBD1; clone size: -
CDR3 protein: CATSDAGGDTEAFF; CDR3 DNA: TGTGCCACCAGTGATGCAGGGGGGGACACTGAAGCTTTCTTT; V gene: TRBV24-1; J gene: TRBJ1-1; D gene: TRBD1; clone size: -
CDR3 protein: CALVGTYTEAFF; CDR3 DNA: TGTGCCTTAGTGGGGACCTACACTGAAGCTTTCTTT; V gene: TRBV30; J gene: TRBJ1-1; D gene: -; clone size: few
CDR3 protein: CASSLRPQIGAYSNTGELFF; CDR3 DNA: TGCGCCAGCAGCCTCCGACCTCAGATAGGGGCGTACTCGAACACCGGGGAGCTGTTTTTT; V gene: TRBV5-1; J gene: TRBJ2-2; D gene: -; clone size: -
CDR3 protein: CSARTGRGGYGYTF; CDR3 DNA: TGCAGTGCTAGGACAGGGCGGGGCGGCTATGGCTACACCTTC; V gene: TRBV20-1; J gene: TRBJ1-2; D gene: TRBD1; clone size: -
CDR3 protein: CASSSAGQRYYGYTF; CDR3 DNA: TGTGCCAGCAGTTCCGCCGGACAGCGCTACTATGGCTACACCTTC; V gene: TRBV28; J gene: TRBJ1-2; D gene: -; clone size: many
CDR3 protein: CASSHTRGLYF; CDR3 DNA: TGCGCCAGCAGCCACACCCGGGGACTGTACTTC; V gene: TRBV5-1; J gene: TRBJ2-5; D gene: -; clone size: -
CDR3 protein: CASSHWDTNTEAFF; CDR3 DNA: TGTGCCAGCAGTCATTGGGACACGAACACTGAAGCTTTCTTT; V gene: TRBV7-9; J gene: TRBJ1-1; D gene: -; clone size: few
CDR3 protein: CASSEFSGSSYEQYF; CDR3 DNA: TGCGCCAGCAGTGAGTTTAGCGGGAGCTCTTACGAGCAGTACTTC; V gene: TRBV10-2; J gene: TRBJ2-7; D gene: TRBD2; clone size: -